Below, 27 T cell receptor beta chains from the same sample are listed, as sequenced in a study of shared clonotypes between healthy human individuals. Sequenced by immunoSEQ multiplex PCR; TCRdb stores in-frame clones only, minus some. The profile shows 400,000 to 500,000 clones, 70% to 80% of them singletons. The sample consisted of PBMCs. The receptor source for this set is a woman in her thirties or forties in good health. Some clones in this sample may be carry-over from other donors' samples.

The rearrangement uses TRBV14 and TRBJ2-5; 7 positions match TRBD1. V was clipped by 2 bases and J by 4 bases; unmatched bases: 10. The V gene's germline CDR1 is SGHDN and CDR2 FVKESK. This CDR3 is 16 amino acids long. In nucleotides, the CDR3 is TGTGCCAGCAGCCAAACAGGGGCCCCACCGGGAGAGACCCAGTACTTC. It specifies CASSQTGAPPGETQYF.

The chain carries TRBV5-6 and TRBJ2-6, with 8 bases lining up with TRBD1. With 2 bases clipped from V and 3 bases from J, the junction kept 1 base outside the gene matches. CDR1 SGHDT and CDR2 YYEEEE come from the germline V gene. The CDR3 sequence is 15 residues long. The CDR3 loop is CASSFGQGGANVLTF. The CDR3, as DNA: TGTGCCAGCAGCTTCGGACAGGGTGGGGCCAACGTCCTGACTTTC.

A remark on this clone: This sequence may be a read error, since a much larger clone differs from it by one base. The chain couples TRBV7-9 to TRBJ1-2, with D unclear. Germline CDR1 SEHNR, CDR2 FQNEAQ (reference sequence). This CDR3 spans 12 amino acids. V dropped 5 bases and J dropped 5 bases, with 9 bases sitting between them. CDR3 sequence (DNA): TGTGCCAGCAGCCCAGCGTATTATGGCTACACCTTC. Protein sequence: CASSPAYYGYTF.

The gene calls are TRBV5-5 and TRBJ1-2; D gene uncertain. This CDR3 spans 13 amino acids. Trimming took off 0 bases at V and 5 bases at J, with 8 bases between the two ends. Per germline, CDR1 SGHKS and CDR2 YYEKEE (reference sequence). The CDR3 loop reads CASSLVDGYGYTF. The CDR3 coding sequence is TGTGCCAGCAGCTTGGTGGATGGATATGGCTACACCTTC.

This chain uses TRBV10-1 with TRBJ2-2; unclear D gene. The CDR3 is 12 amino acids. The V gene's germline CDR1 is WNHNN and CDR2 SYGVQD (reference sequence). With 5 bases removed from V and 5 bases from J, the gap between germline ends came to 6 bases. CDR3 residues: CASSRVTGELFF. The DNA of the CDR3 is TGCGCCAGCAGTAGGGTAACCGGGGAGCTGTTTTTT.

The rearrangement uses TRBV5-4 and TRBJ1-1; D is perhaps TRBD1 (5 bases). The V end lost 4 bases, the J end lost 1 base, and 17 bases lay between the germline ends. This CDR3 has 16 amino acids. Germline V gene sequence: CDR1 SGHNT, CDR2 YYREEE (reference sequence). The CDR3 nucleotides are TGTGCCAGCAGCCGCCCCCCGACAGCACGGAACACTGAAGCTTTCTTT. Translation gives CASSRPPTARNTEAFF.

The rearrangement joins TRBV6-6 to TRBJ2-5; D could derive from TRBD1 or TRBD2 (5 bases each). V dropped 6 bases and J dropped 1 base, with 9 bases sitting between them. The germline V gene has CDR1 MNHNY and CDR2 SVGAGI (reference sequence). The CDR3 consists of 13 residues. The CDR3 region has the DNA TGTGCCAGCAGACGGGACGGCCAAGAGACCCAGTACTTC. It translates to CASRRDGQETQYF.

The rearrangement uses TRBV6-5 and TRBJ2-7; TRBD2 is a possible D gene (5 bases). This CDR3 spans 15 amino acids. Germline CDR1 is MNHEY and CDR2 is SVGAGI. Between the trimmed V and J ends, which lost 2 bases and 0 bases, there was a span of 11 bases. The CDR3 region has the DNA TGTGCCAGCAGTTACGGGCAGGACTTCTCCTACGAGCAGTACTTC. Its protein product is CASSYGQDFSYEQYF.

The chain joins TRBV11-2 to TRBJ1-6, with a weak D call TRBD1 (6 bases). Germline CDR1 is SGHAT and CDR2 is FQNNGV. V shed 2 bases and J shed 0 bases, with 17 bases lying between them. The CDR3 spans 19 residues. The CDR3 protein is CASSLWGQRSSSYNSPLHF. The CDR3 DNA is TGTGCCAGCAGCTTATGGGGGCAGCGAAGTAGCTCCTATAATTCACCCCTCCACTTT.

In its sample, this clone was seen once. Germline is not matched at one junction end, which may reflect a read error. The chain has TRBV7-7 and TRBJ2-2, with 8 nucleotides matching TRBD2. The length of the CDR3 is 17 residues. Looked up from germline, CDR1 is SSHAT and CDR2 is FNYEAQ (reference sequence). The CDR3 coding sequence is TGTGCTAGCAGCAACCAAATACCGGGACTAGGGGCCGGGGAGCTGTTTTTT. This sequence encodes CASSNQIPGLGAGELFF. The variable domain in full, completed from reference TRBV7-7 and TRBJ2-2, reads GAGVSQSPRYKVTKRGQDVTLRCDPISSHATLYWYQQALGQGPEFLTYFNYEAQPDKSGLPSDRFSAERPEGSISTLTIQRTEQRDSAMYRCASSNQIPGLGAGELFFGEGSRLTVL.

This sequence joins TRBV6-6 and TRBJ2-3; D is possibly TRBD1 or TRBD2 (5 bases each). Germline V CDR1 and CDR2: MNHNY, SVGAGI (reference sequence). The length of the CDR3 is 16 residues. Between the trimmed V and J ends, which lost 0 bases and 2 bases, there was a span of 12 bases. CDR3 DNA: TGTGCCAGCAGTTACTCGTTCCGGGACCCCACAGATACGCAGTATTTT. Its translation is CASSYSFRDPTDTQYF.

With regard to this clone: This probably arose from a read error, given a far larger clone one base away. This chain connects TRBV14 to TRBJ2-3; the D is unclear. The CDR3 loop spans 11 amino acids. Germline V gene sequence: CDR1 SGHDN, CDR2 FVKESK. V lost 5 bases to trimming and J lost 2 bases, with 2 bases between them. The CDR3 sequence is CASSNTDTQYF. Written as DNA, the CDR3 is TGTGCCAGCAGCAACACAGATACGCAGTATTTT.

This clone was seen many times. The sample holds other DNA sequences that translate to the same CDR3. DNA for the CDR3: TGTGCCTGGAGTTTTGGTGGGGCCAACGTCCTGACTTTC. It is translated as CAWSFGGANVLTF. This chain connects TRBV30 to TRBJ2-6, with D unresolved. Germline assignment: CDR1 GTSNPN and CDR2 SVGIG (reference sequence). This CDR3 spans 13 amino acids. The V gene lost 2 bases and the J gene lost 3 bases, with 5 bases spanning the gap.

This chain joins TRBV6-6 and TRBJ2-3; D is undetermined. From germline, CDR1 is MNHNY and CDR2 SVGAGI (reference sequence). The CDR3 loop spans 15 amino acids. Trimming shortened V by 2 bases and J by 0 bases, and 9 bases separated the two germline ends. The CDR3 reads CASSYLAGSTDTQYF. The CDR3 DNA sequence: TGTGCCAGCAGTTACCTCGCCGGGAGCACAGATACGCAGTATTTT.

This chain uses TRBV28 with TRBJ1-2; weak D call: TRBD1 (5 bases). CDR3 length equals 14 residues. In germline, CDR1 is MDHEN, CDR2 SYDVKM. V lost 5 bases to trimming and J lost 1 base, with 11 bases between them. CDR3 sequence (DNA): TGTGCCAGCAGTCCCACGGGGCTTAACTATGGCTACACCTTC. It specifies CASSPTGLNYGYTF.

The rearrangement links TRBV28 to TRBJ2-3; TRBD1 matches at 7 bases. Germline CDR1 reads MDHEN; CDR2 reads SYDVKM. V lost 2 bases, J lost 6 bases, and 8 bases stayed unmatched. The CDR3 contains 15 residues. The CDR3 is CASSLARARGDTQYF. In nucleotides, the CDR3 is TGTGCCAGCAGTTTAGCCCGGGCCAGGGGGGATACGCAGTATTTT.

The table lists this clone with a count of one. V gene TRBV2 combines with J gene TRBJ2-2, with 8 nucleotides matching TRBD2. The CDR3 extends over 15 amino acids. The trim removed 5 bases at V and 7 bases at J, leaving 9 bases unmatched. Per the germline V gene, CDR1 is SNHLY and CDR2 is FYNNEI. CDR3 coding DNA: TGTGCCAGCAGTTTACTCGGACTAGCCGACGGGGAGCTGTTTTTT. It yields the protein CASSLLGLADGELFF.

This clone was counted ten times or more. The chain employs TRBV5-4 and TRBJ2-7; D call uncertain. Germline assignment: CDR1 SGHNT and CDR2 YYREEE (reference sequence). Trimming removed 5 bases at V and 2 bases at J, with 17 bases between. CDR3 length equals 15 residues. In nucleotides, the CDR3 is TGTGCCAGCAGTTTCCTCCGCTACTCACCCTACGAGCAGTACTTC. Translation: CASSFLRYSPYEQYF.

The gene calls are TRBV11-2 and TRBJ2-7, with 15 bases that match TRBD2. Losses at the gene ends were 4 bases for V and 6 bases for J; bases not matched to a gene: 7. The CDR3 has 16 amino acids. Germline assignment: CDR1 SGHAT and CDR2 FQNNGV. CDR3 sequence reads: CASSYAGLAGGSEQYF. CDR3 sequence (DNA): TGTGCCAGCAGCTACGCGGGACTAGCGGGAGGAAGCGAGCAGTACTTC. Full variable domain (rest looked up from reference TRBV11-2 and TRBJ2-7): EAGVAQSPRYKIIEKRQSVAFWCNPISGHATLYWYQQILGQGPKLLIQFQNNGVVDDSQLPKDRFSAERLKGVDSTLKIQPAKLEDSAVYLCASSYAGLAGGSEQYFGPGTRLTVT.

Of note for this clone: The sample holds other DNA sequences that translate to the same CDR3. The chain carries TRBV27 and TRBJ2-1; D possibly corresponds to TRBD1 (5 bases). Germline loops: CDR1 MNHEY, CDR2 SMNVEV (reference sequence). CDR3 length: 14 residues. The V gene lost 4 bases and the J gene lost 10 bases, with 17 bases spanning the gap. CDR3 loop: CASSSHRSQPEQFF. The CDR3 DNA reads as TGTGCCAGCAGTTCCCACAGGAGCCAGCCGGAGCAGTTCTTC.

The CDR3 nucleotides are TGTGCCAGCAAGTGGGACATAGGGTACAATGAGCAGTTCTTC. Translating it yields CASKWDIGYNEQFF. The chain uses TRBV2 and TRBJ2-1; the D gene is possibly TRBD1 (6 bases). Germline V lookup: CDR1 SNHLY, CDR2 FYNNEI. The CDR3 covers 14 residues. V gave up 7 bases and J gave up 4 bases, with 14 bases separating them.

The chain employs TRBV6-1 and TRBJ2-2; the D gene is possibly TRBD1 (6 bases). The V gene's germline CDR1 is MNHNS and CDR2 SASEGT. The CDR3 is 15 residues long. Trimming took 6 bases from V and 5 from J, leaving 16 bases between them. As DNA, the CDR3 is TGTGCCAGCAGCCTAAACTTCCAGGGGACCGGGGAGCTGTTTTTT. This sequence encodes CASSLNFQGTGELFF.

This clone was counted at least ten times. The same CDR3 arises from other DNA sequences in this sample as well. V and J are TRBV7-9 and TRBJ1-1; D possibly corresponds to TRBD1 (5 bases). V was shortened by 3 bases and J by 5 bases, with 7 bases between the two germline ends. Germline CDR1 is SEHNR and CDR2 is FQNEAQ (reference sequence). The CDR3 runs 12 residues. The CDR3 nucleotides read TGTGCCAGCAGCTTGAGGGGAACTGAAGCTTTCTTT. Residues: CASSLRGTEAFF. Combining the CDR3 with reference TRBV7-9 and TRBJ1-1 gives the whole variable domain DTGVSQNPRHKITKRGQNVTFRCDPISEHNRLYWYRQTLGQGPEFLTYFQNEAQLEKSRLLSDRFSAERPKGSFSTLEIQRTEQGDSAMYLCASSLRGTEAFFGQGTRLTVV.

The chain links TRBV6-6 to TRBJ1-5; 9 nucleotides line up with TRBD1. The CDR3 sequence is 14 residues long. J lost 5 bases, V lost 6 bases, and 5 bases had no gene match. Germline V gene sequence: CDR1 MNHNY, CDR2 SVGAGI (reference sequence). The CDR3 coding sequence is TGTGCCAGCAGCGGGACAGGGTTCGATCAGCCCCAGCATTTT. Amino acid sequence: CASSGTGFDQPQHF.

The chain combines TRBV14 with TRBJ1-1; 7 positions match TRBD1. The V gene's germline CDR1 is SGHDN and CDR2 FVKESK. Losses at the gene ends were 0 bases for V and 7 bases for J; bases not matched to a gene: 2. The CDR3 is 13 amino acids. DNA of the CDR3: TGTGCCAGCAGCCAAGACAGGGGGAATGAAGCTTTCTTT. Protein: CASSQDRGNEAFF.

The chain joins TRBV5-4 to TRBJ1-1, with D possibly being TRBD1 (6 bases). The CDR3 extends over 15 amino acids. Trimming removed 5 bases at V and 0 bases at J, with 14 bases between. Per germline, CDR1 SGHNT and CDR2 YYREEE (reference sequence). CDR3 sequence: CASSQAGAVNTEAFF. CDR3 bases: TGTGCCAGCAGTCAAGCGGGGGCGGTGAACACTGAAGCTTTCTTT.

The chain combines TRBV9 with TRBJ2-7; D may be TRBD2 (5 bases). The germline V gene encodes CDR1 SGDLS and CDR2 YYNGEE. The CDR3 has 15 residues. V was cut by 0 bases and J by 3 bases, with 13 bases left in between. The CDR3, as DNA: TGTGCCAGCAGCGTAGGCGTGACTACTCACTACGAGCAGTACTTC. It yields the protein CASSVGVTTHYEQYF.